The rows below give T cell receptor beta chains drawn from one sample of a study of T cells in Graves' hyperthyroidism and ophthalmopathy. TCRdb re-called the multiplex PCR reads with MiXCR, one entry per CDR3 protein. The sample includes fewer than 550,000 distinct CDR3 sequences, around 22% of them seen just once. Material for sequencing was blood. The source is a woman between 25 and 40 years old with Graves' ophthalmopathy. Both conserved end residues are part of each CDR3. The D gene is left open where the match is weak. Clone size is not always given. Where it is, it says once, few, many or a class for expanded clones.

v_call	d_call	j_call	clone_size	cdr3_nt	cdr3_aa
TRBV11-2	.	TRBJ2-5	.	TGTGCCAGCAGTCATGGGATCGAAGCTCGACAAGAGACCCAGTACTTC	CASSHGIEARQETQYF
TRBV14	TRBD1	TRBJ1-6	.	TGTGCCAGCAGCCAAGGCCCCGGACAGGGAAATTCACCCCTCCACTTT	CASSQGPGQGNSPLHF
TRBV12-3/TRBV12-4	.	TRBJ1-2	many	TGTGCCAGCAGTTTAGCGCATAACTATGGCTACACCTTC	CASSLAHNYGYTF
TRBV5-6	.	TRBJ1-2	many	TGTGCCAGCAGACAGTTGGTCAGAGCCCTGGGCTACACCTTC	CASRQLVRALGYTF
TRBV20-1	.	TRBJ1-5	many	TGCAGTGCCCCAAGAGCGCCGGGGACTGGGAGTCAGCCCCAGCATTTT	CSAPRAPGTGSQPQHF
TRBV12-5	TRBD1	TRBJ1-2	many	TGTGCTAGTGGTTTGGAAGGACAGGGGGGCGACAATGGCTACACCTTC	CASGLEGQGGDNGYTF
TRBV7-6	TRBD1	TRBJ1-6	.	TGTGCCAGCAGCAAAACAGGGGCGATCAATTCACCCCTCCACTTT	CASSKTGAINSPLHF
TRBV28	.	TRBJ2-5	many	TGTGCCACCCTTGGGGGAGTCGAGACCCAGTACTTC	CATLGGVETQYF
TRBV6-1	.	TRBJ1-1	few	TGTGCCAGCAGTCCCACGACAGGAAACACTGAAGCTTTCTTT	CASSPTTGNTEAFF
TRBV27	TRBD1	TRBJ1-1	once	TGTGCCAGCCAGTTGGACAGGGTTCCCAACACTGAAGCTTTCTTT	CASQLDRVPNTEAFF
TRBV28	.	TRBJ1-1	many	TGTGCCAGCAGTTTCCAGGGGCGGTTTGCTTTCTTT	CASSFQGRFAFF
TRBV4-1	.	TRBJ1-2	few	TGCGCCAGCAGCCAAGGGGGCCGGGGTGGTAACTATGGCTACACCTTC	CASSQGGRGGNYGYTF
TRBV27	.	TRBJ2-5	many	TGTGCCAGCAGTTTATCGAGACAGGCACAAGAGACCCAGTACTTC	CASSLSRQAQETQYF
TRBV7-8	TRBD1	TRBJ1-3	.	TGTGCCAGCAGCTCCATCCGGACAGGCATACTCTCTGGAAACACCATATATTTT	CASSSIRTGILSGNTIYF
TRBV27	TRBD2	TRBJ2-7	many	TGTGCCAGCAGTTTATCCTCCCTAGCGGGGACCTACGAGCAGTACTTC	CASSLSSLAGTYEQYF
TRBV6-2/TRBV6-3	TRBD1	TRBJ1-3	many	TGTGCCAGCAGAGAAACAGGGGCTGGAAACACCATATATTTT	CASRETGAGNTIYF
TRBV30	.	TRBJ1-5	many	TGTGCCTGGAGTGTACGGGGAGGGAGTCAGCCCCAGCATTTT	CAWSVRGGSQPQHF
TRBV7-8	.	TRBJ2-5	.	TGTGCCAGCAGCTTATCAAATTCGATGGAGACCCAGTACTTC	CASSLSNSMETQYF
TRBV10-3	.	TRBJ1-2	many	TGTGCCATCAGTGAATCGGAGCTCGGCTACACCTTC	CAISESELGYTF
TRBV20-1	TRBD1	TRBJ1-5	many	TGCAGTGCTAGAGGCAGGGGGTACGATCAGCCCCAGCATTTT	CSARGRGYDQPQHF
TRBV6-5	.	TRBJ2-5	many	TGTGCCAGCAGTTACGAGGGGACCCAGTACTTC	CASSYEGTQYF
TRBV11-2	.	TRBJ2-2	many	TGTGCCAGCAGCTTGGGGCGCGGGACGAACACCGGGGAGCTGTTTTTT	CASSLGRGTNTGELFF
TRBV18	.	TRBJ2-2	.	TGTGCCAGCTCACCGTTAATGACGGGACAAAACACCGGGGAGCTGTTTTTT	CASSPLMTGQNTGELFF
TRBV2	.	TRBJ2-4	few	TGTGCCAGCAGTAGGACGGACGGTGGGGACATTCAGTACTTC	CASSRTDGGDIQYF
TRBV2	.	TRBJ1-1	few	TGTGCCAGCAGTAACAGGGTGCTGAACACTGAAGCTTTCTTT	CASSNRVLNTEAFF
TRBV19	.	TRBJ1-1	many	TGTGCCAGTAGTATAGATACCGACGTTCTGTGGAGGGGTTTGGCTTTCTTT	CASSIDTDVLWRGLAFF